The 15 T cell receptor beta chains presented below share a single source sample, sequenced in a study of T-cell reconstitution after alpha-beta-depleted transplantation in children. Preparation of the TCRbeta library was carried out with unique molecular identifiers. TCRdb re-analysed the PCR reads in MiXCR, keeping a single row per CDR3 protein. The table records about 110,000 distinct CDR3 sequences, approximately 10% of them present only once. The material sequenced was PBMCs, taken before TCRalphabeta/CD19-depleted stem cell transplant. The receptor source for this set is a boy aged 2 to 9 with acute lymphoblastic leukemia, due to receive a stem cell transplant.

CDR3: CSARGLGRGGNTEAFF. The CDR3, as DNA: TGCAGTGCTAGAGGGCTCGGACGGGGAGGAAACACTGAAGCTTTCTTT. This chain joins TRBV20-1 and TRBJ1-1, with D hard to call. V lost 1 base, J lost 2 bases, and 17 bases lay in between. The CDR3 has 16 amino acids. Germline CDR1 is DFQATT and CDR2 is SNEGSKA (reference sequence).

This clonotype was counted once. The chain links TRBV7-3 to TRBJ2-2; D unclear. CDR1 SGHTA and CDR2 FQGTGA come from the germline V gene. Trimming cost V 4 bases and J 6 bases, with 12 bases left between them. This CDR3 is 14 amino acids long. The CDR3 DNA is TGTGCCAGCAGCTCGGACCCAGAGGCCGGGGAGCTGTTTTTT. As protein: CASSSDPEAGELFF.

This chain uses TRBV20-1 with TRBJ2-7, with D possibly being TRBD2 (5 bases). Between the trimmed V and J ends, which lost 0 bases and 4 bases, there was a span of 16 bases. CDR1 is DFQATT and CDR2 is SNEGSKA in the germline V gene (reference sequence). CDR3 length: 15 residues. The chain's CDR3 is CSARDRYGIKYEQYF. The CDR3, as DNA: TGCAGTGCTAGAGATCGCTACGGGATTAAATACGAGCAGTACTTC.

The count of this clonotype is one. The rearrangement links TRBV20-1 to TRBJ2-1; D is ambiguous. The V end was cut by 3 bases, the J end by 0 bases, with 9 bases between. CDR3 length: 14 amino acids. Per germline, CDR1 DFQATT and CDR2 SNEGSKA (reference sequence). The CDR3 region has the DNA TGCAGTGCTAGTGACTTGAGCTCCTACAATGAGCAGTTCTTC. It encodes CSASDLSSYNEQFF.

This clonotype was counted many times. The chain recombines TRBV7-2 with TRBJ2-7, with D maybe TRBD2 (5 bases). From germline, CDR1 is SGHTA and CDR2 FQGNSA. V dropped 4 bases and J dropped 4 bases, with 17 bases sitting between them. The CDR3 consists of 15 residues. CDR3 amino acids: CASSSSYSVRYEQYF. The CDR3 DNA is TGTGCCAGCAGCTCCTCATATAGCGTACGGTACGAGCAGTACTTC.

The chain recombines TRBV29-1 with TRBJ2-2; 14 nucleotides match TRBD2. Trimming removed 6 bases from V and 2 bases from J; junction bases left unmatched: 5. This CDR3 region has 16 residues. Germline CDR1 SQVTM, CDR2 ANQGSEA. The CDR3 protein is CSVAGTSGSNTGELFF. The DNA of the CDR3 is TGCAGCGTAGCCGGGACTAGCGGGAGCAACACCGGGGAGCTGTTTTTT.

This sequence joins TRBV18 and TRBJ2-7; D tentatively reads TRBD1 or TRBD2 (6 bases each). Germline CDR1 reads KGHSH; CDR2 reads LQKENI. Trimming shortened V by 3 bases and J by 4 bases, and 10 bases separated the two germline ends. This CDR3 has 13 amino acids. CDR3 sequence (DNA): TGTGCCAGCTCACCGGGGGGCGTGTACGAGCAGTACTTC. Its translation: CASSPGGVYEQYF.

This chain joins TRBV5-1 and TRBJ2-4, with D maybe TRBD1 (6 bases). CDR3 length: 17 amino acids. Germline V CDR1 and CDR2: SGHRS, YFSETQ. V was shortened by 0 bases and J by 1 base, with 14 bases between the two germline ends. Here the CDR3 reads CASSLAGVGAAKNIQYF. DNA of the CDR3: TGCGCCAGCAGCTTGGCAGGGGTCGGGGCGGCCAAAAACATTCAGTACTTC. Based on the CDR3 plus reference TRBV5-1 and TRBJ2-4, the full variable domain is KAGVTQTPRYLIKTRGQQVTLSCSPISGHRSVSWYQQTPGQGLQFLFEYFSETQRNKGNFPGRFSGRQFSNSRSEMNVSTLELGDSALYLCASSLAGVGAAKNIQYFGAGTRLSVL.

The rearrangement uses TRBV27 and TRBJ2-5, with D perhaps TRBD2 (6 bases). The V gene lost 9 bases and the J gene lost 5 bases, with 28 bases spanning the gap. The CDR3 extends over 17 amino acids. Germline loops: CDR1 MNHEY, CDR2 SMNVEV (reference sequence). CDR3 nucleotide sequence: TGTGCCAGTCGCCCCGCGCTTAGCGAGGGAGCGGGTGAGACCCAGTACTTC. It specifies CASRPALSEGAGETQYF.

This clonotype was counted ten times or more. The rearrangement links TRBV5-1 to TRBJ1-1; a possible D gene is TRBD1 (5 bases). Between the trimmed V and J ends, which lost 3 bases and 11 bases, there was a span of 20 bases. CDR1 is SGHRS and CDR2 is YFSETQ in the germline V gene. The length of the CDR3 is 14 residues. The CDR3 DNA reads TGCGCCAGCAGCTCCGGATGGCCCGGTCAGGGCGCTTTCTTT. It specifies CASSSGWPGQGAFF.

This clonotype has only a few counts. The CDR3 loop reads CASTVGNIQYF. In nucleotides, the CDR3 is TGTGCCAGTACCGTGGGGAACATTCAGTACTTC. The chain recombines TRBV19 with TRBJ2-4; D not resolved. The germline V gene has CDR1 LNHDA and CDR2 SQIVND (reference sequence). Deletions cut 7 bases from V and 7 bases from J, with 8 bases between. The CDR3 runs to 11 residues.

There are a few counts of this clonotype. Here the CDR3 DNA reads TGCGCCAGTGAGCCGGGACTAGCGGGAGTCCACGAGCAGTACTTC. This sequence encodes CASEPGLAGVHEQYF. The chain is built from TRBV10-2 and TRBJ2-7, with 14 bases matching TRBD2. The CDR3 sequence is 15 residues long. Germline-derived CDR1 and CDR2 are WSHSY and SAAADI. V was pared by 9 bases and J by 5 bases, with 9 bases of the junction left unmatched.

This clonotype was seen a handful of times. V and J are TRBV12-3 or TRBV12-4 and TRBJ2-1; TRBD2 aligns across 9 bases. J was trimmed by 7 bases and V by 6 bases; bases with no gene match: 4. This CDR3 spans 13 amino acids. The CDR3 spells CASRRLADNEQFF. In DNA, the CDR3 is TGTGCCAGCAGGAGACTAGCGGATAATGAGCAGTTCTTC.

The rearrangement joins TRBV6-1 to TRBJ2-5; 12 nucleotides align to TRBD2. After removal of 6 bases from V and 5 bases from J, the junction contained 7 bases not matched to a gene. The CDR3 is 15 residues long. Germline V gene sequence: CDR1 MNHNS, CDR2 SASEGT. The CDR3 loop reads CASSPRLAGVETQYF. The CDR3 DNA reads as TGTGCCAGCAGCCCTAGACTAGCGGGAGTCGAGACCCAGTACTTC.

The rearrangement links TRBV5-1 to TRBJ2-7; weak D call: TRBD2 (5 bases). The CDR3 spans 15 residues. Germline assignment: CDR1 SGHRS and CDR2 YFSETQ. Trimming cost V 1 base and J 3 bases, with 14 bases left between them. The CDR3 sequence is CASSLKEAGIYEQYF. CDR3 sequence (DNA): TGCGCCAGCAGCTTGAAAGAGGCGGGTATCTACGAGCAGTACTTC.